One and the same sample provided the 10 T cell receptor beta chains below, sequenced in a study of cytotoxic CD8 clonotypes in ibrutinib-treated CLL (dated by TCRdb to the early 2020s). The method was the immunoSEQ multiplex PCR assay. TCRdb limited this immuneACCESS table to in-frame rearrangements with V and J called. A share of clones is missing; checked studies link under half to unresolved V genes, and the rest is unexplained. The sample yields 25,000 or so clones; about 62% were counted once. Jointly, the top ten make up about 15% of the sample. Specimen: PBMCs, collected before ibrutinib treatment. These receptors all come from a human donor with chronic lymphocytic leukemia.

The DNA of the CDR3 is TGTGCCAGTAGCCCTGGACTAGCGGGAGGGGGTACGGGCACAGATACGCAGTATTTT. Translated: CASSPGLAGGGTGTDTQYF. The V call is TRBV19, the J call TRBJ2-3, with TRBD2 identical over 15 bases. The V gene end was trimmed by 6 bases and the J gene end by 1 base; junction bases not matched to a gene: 11. The V gene's germline CDR1 is LNHDA and CDR2 SQIVND (reference sequence). CDR3 length: 19 residues.

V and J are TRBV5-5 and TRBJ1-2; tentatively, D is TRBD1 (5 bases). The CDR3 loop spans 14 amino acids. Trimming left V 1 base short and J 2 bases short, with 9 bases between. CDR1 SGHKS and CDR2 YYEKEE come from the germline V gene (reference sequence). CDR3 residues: CASSLSEGNYGYTF. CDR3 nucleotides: TGTGCCAGCAGCTTGTCCGAGGGGAACTATGGCTACACCTTC.

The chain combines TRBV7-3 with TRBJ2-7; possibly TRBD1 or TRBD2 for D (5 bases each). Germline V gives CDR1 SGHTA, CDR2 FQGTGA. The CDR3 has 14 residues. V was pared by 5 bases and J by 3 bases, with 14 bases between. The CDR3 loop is CASSPGTGSYEQYF. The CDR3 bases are TGTGCCAGCAGCCCTGGGACGGGTAGCTACGAGCAGTACTTC.

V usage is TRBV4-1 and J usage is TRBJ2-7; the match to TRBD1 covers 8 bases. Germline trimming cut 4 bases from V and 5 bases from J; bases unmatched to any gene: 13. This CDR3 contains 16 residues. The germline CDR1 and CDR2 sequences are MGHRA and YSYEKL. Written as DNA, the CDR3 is TGCGCCAGCAGCCTCAATGCAGGGGGCAGATTCCACGAGCAGTACTTC. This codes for CASSLNAGGRFHEQYF.

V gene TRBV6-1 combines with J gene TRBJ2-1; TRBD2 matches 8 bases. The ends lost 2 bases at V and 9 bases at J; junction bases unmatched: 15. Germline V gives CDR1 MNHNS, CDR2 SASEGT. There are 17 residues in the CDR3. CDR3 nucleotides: TGTGCCAGCAGTGAAAGCTTTGGGGCGGGAGGAATTGTTGAGCAGTTCTTC. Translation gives CASSESFGAGGIVEQFF.

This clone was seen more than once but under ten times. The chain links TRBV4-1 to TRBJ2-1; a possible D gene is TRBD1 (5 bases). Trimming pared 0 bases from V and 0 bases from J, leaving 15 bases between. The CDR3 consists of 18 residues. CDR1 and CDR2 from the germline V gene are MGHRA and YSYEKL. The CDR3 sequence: CASSQDLGLQSSYNEQFF. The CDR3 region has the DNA TGCGCCAGCAGCCAAGATCTGGGGCTCCAAAGCTCCTACAATGAGCAGTTCTTC.

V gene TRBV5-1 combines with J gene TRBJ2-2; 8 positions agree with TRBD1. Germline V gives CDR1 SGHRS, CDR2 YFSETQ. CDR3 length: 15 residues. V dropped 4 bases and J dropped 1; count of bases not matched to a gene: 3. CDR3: CASSRGQVNTGELFF. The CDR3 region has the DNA TGCGCCAGCAGCCGGGGACAGGTGAACACCGGGGAGCTGTTTTTT.

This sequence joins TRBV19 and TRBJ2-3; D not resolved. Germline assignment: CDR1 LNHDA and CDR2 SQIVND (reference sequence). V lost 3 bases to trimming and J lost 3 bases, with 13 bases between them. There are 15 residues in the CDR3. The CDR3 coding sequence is TGTGCCAGTAGTATTGGTGGCTGGCCAACAGATACGCAGTATTTT. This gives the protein CASSIGGWPTDTQYF. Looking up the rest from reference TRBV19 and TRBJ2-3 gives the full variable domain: DGGITQSPKYLFRKEGQNVTLSCEQNLNHDAMYWYRQDPGQGLRLIYYSQIVNDFQKGDIAEGYSVSREKKESFPLTVTSAQKNPTAFYLCASSIGGWPTDTQYFGPGTRLTVL.

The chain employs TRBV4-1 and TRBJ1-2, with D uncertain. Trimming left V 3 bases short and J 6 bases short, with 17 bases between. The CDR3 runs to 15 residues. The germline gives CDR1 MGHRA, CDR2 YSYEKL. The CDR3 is CASSHHYKDFDGYTF. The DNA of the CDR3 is TGCGCCAGCAGCCACCACTACAAGGACTTCGATGGCTACACCTTC.

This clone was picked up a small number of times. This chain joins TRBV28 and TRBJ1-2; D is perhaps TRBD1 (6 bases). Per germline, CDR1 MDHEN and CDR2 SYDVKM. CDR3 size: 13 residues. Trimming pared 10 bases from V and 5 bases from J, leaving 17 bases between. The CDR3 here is CATDRPGQYGYTF. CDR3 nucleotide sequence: TGTGCCACCGACAGGCCAGGCCAATATGGCTACACCTTC.